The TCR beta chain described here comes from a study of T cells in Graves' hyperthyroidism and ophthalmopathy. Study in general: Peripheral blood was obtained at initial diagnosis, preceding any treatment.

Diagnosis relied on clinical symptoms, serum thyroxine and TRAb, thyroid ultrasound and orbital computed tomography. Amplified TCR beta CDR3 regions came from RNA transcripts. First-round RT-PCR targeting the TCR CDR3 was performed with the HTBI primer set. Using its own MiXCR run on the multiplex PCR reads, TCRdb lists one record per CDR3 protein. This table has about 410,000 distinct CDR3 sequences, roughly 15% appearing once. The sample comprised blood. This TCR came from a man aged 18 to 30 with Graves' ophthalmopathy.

CDR3 nucleotide sequence: TGTGCCACCAGTTGTGTCTATAGCAATCAGCCCCAGCATTTT. It specifies CATSCVYSNQPQHF. The gene calls are TRBV24-1 and TRBJ1-5; D not resolved. V was clipped by 6 bases and J by 0 bases, with 8 bases between them. Germline CDR1 and CDR2: KGHDR and SFDVKD. There are 14 residues in the CDR3.